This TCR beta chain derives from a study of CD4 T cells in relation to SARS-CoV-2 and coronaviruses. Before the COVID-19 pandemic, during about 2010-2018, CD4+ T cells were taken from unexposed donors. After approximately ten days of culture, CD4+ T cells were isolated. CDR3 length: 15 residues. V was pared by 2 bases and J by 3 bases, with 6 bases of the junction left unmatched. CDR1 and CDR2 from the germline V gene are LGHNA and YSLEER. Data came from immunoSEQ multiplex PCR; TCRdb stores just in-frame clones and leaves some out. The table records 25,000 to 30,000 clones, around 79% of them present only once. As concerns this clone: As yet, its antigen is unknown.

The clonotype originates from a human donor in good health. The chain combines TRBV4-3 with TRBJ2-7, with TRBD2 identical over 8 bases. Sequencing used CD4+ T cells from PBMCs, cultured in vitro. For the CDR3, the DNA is TGCGCCAGCAGCCAACTATTAGCGGGACACTACGAGCAGTACTTC. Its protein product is CASSQLLAGHYEQYF.